This T cell receptor beta chain was captured by sequencing in a study of T cell changes during pregnancy in multiple sclerosis. Germline V gene sequence: CDR1 MNHEY, CDR2 SVGAGI. The V gene end was trimmed by 5 bases and the J gene end by 3 bases; junction bases not matched to a gene: 6. This CDR3 is built from 15 residues. TCRdb keeps only in-frame clones here, not all; method: immunoSEQ multiplex PCR. This table has about 75,000 clones, around 89% appearing once. The chain is built from TRBV6-5 and TRBJ2-1; 8 nucleotides match TRBD1. The clonotype originates from a female donor in good health, enrolled as a control in a pregnancy study. This specimen was peripheral blood, taken in the first trimester of pregnancy. CDR3 residues: CASSRNRGYYNEQFF. The CDR3, as DNA: TGTGCCAGCAGTCGCAACAGGGGGTACTACAATGAGCAGTTCTTC.